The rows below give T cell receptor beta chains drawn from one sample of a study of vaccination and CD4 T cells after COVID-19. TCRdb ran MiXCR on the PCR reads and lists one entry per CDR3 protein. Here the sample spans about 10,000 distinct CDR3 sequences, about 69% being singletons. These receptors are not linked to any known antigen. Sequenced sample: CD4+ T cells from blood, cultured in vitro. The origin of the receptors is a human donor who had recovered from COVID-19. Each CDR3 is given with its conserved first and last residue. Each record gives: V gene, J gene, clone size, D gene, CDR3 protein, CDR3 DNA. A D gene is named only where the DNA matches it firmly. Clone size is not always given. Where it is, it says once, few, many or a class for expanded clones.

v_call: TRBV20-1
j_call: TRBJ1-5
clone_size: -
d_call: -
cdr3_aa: CSARDSASNQPQHF
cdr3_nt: TGCAGTGCTAGAGACAGCGCGTCCAATCAGCCCCAGCATTTT

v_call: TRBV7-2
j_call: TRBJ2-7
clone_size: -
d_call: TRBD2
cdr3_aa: CASSLIAGYEQYF
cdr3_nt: TGTGCCAGCAGCTTAATAGCGGGGTACGAGCAGTACTTC

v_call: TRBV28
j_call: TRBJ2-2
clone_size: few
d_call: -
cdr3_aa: CASSLFPNTGELFF
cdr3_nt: TGTGCCAGCAGTTTATTCCCCAACACCGGGGAGCTGTTTTTT

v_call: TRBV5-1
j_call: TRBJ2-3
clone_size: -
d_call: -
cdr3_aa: CASTNQTSMYLCASRASTDTQYF
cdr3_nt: -

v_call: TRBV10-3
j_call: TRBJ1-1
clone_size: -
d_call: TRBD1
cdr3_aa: CAISEFIGQGGWATEAFF
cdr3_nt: TGTGCCATCAGTGAGTTTATTGGACAGGGGGGTTGGGCCACTGAAGCTTTCTTT

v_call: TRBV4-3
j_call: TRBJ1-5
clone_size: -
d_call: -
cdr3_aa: CASSQRVNQPQHF
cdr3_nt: TGCGCCAGCAGCCAGCGAGTGAACCAGCCCCAGCATTTT

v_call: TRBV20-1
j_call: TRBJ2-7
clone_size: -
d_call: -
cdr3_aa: CSASKGDRLLSSYEQYF
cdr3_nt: TGCAGTGCTAGTAAGGGGGACCGGCTCCTGAGCTCCTACGAGCAGTACTTC

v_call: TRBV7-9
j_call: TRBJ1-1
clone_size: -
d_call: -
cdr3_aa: CASSLEFRDIAEAFF
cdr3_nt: TGTGCCAGCAGCTTGGAGTTTCGGGACATAGCTGAAGCTTTCTTT

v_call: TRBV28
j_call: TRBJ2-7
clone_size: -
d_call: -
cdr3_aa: CATRTRYLEQYF
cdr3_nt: TGTGCCACAAGGACGCGGTATCTTGAGCAGTACTTC

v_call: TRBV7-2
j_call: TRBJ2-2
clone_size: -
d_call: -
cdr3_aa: CASSFDPVGELFF
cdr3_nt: TGTGCCAGCAGCTTTGACCCCGTCGGGGAGCTGTTTTTT

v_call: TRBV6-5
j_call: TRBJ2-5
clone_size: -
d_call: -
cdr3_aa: CASSYVRAEETQYF
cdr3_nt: TGTGCCAGCAGTTACGTCAGGGCGGAAGAGACCCAGTACTTC

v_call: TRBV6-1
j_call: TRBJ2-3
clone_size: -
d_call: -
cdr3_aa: CASQGWAGLRTDTQYF
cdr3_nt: TGTGCCAGCCAGGGATGGGCAGGTCTTCGCACAGATACGCAGTATTTT

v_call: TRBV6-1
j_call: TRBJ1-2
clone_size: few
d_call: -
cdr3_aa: CASSEALQGRGYTF
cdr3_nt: TGTGCCAGCAGTGAAGCGCTTCAGGGCAGGGGCTACACCTTC

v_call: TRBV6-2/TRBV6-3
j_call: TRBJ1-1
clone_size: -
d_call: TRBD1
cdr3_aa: CASSRDRVPLNTEAFF
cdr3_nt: TGTGCCAGCAGTCGCGACAGGGTCCCCCTAAACACTGAAGCTTTCTTT

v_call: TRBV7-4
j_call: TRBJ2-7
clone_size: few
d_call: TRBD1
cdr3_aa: CASSPPDRVYEQYF
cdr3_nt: TGTGCCAGCAGCCCGCCGGACAGGGTCTACGAGCAGTACTTC

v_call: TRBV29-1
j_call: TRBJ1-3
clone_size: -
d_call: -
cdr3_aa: CSVQFIQGGFGNTIYF
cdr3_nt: TGCAGCGTCCAATTCATACAGGGTGGATTCGGAAACACCATATATTTT

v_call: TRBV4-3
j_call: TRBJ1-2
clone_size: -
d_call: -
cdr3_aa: CASSQGTPVKYGYTF
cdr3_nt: TGCGCCAGCAGCCAGGGGACCCCCGTAAAGTATGGCTACACCTTC

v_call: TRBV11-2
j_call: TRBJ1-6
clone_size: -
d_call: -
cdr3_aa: CASSTPGRRNSPLHF
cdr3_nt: TGTGCCAGCAGCACACCAGGGCGGCGTAATTCACCCCTCCACTTT

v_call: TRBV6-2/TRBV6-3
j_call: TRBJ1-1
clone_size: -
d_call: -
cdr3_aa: CASSYWQGNTEAFF
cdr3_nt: TGTGCCAGCAGTTACTGGCAGGGGAACACTGAAGCTTTCTTT

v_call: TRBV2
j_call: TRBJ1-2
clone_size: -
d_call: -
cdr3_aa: CASSEDRPANYGYTF
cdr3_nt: TGTGCCAGCAGTGAAGACCGACCAGCTAACTATGGCTACACCTTC

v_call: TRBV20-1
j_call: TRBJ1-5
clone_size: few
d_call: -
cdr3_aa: CSVAGGQPQHF
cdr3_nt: TGCAGTGTCGCAGGAGGTCAGCCCCAGCATTTT

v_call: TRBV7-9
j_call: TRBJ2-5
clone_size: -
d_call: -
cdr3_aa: CASSLAVTGRETQYF
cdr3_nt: TGTGCCAGCAGCTTAGCGGTTACAGGGAGGGAGACCCAGTACTTC

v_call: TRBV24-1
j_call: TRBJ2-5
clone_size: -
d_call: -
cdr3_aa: CAAQRGHQETQYF
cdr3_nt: TGTGCCGCCCAAAGGGGCCACCAAGAGACCCAGTACTTC

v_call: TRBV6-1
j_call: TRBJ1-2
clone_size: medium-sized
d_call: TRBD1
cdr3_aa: CASRPGGGYTF
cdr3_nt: TGTGCCAGCAGACCAGGGGGGGGCTACACCTTC

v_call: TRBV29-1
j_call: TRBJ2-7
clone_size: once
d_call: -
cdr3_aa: CSVEDLGREQYF
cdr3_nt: TGCAGCGTTGAAGATCTGGGGAGGGAGCAGTACTTC

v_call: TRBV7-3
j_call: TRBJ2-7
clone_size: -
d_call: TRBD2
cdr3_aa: CASSAGLAASSEQYF
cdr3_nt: TGTGCCAGCAGCGCCGGACTAGCAGCGTCGAGCGAGCAGTACTTC

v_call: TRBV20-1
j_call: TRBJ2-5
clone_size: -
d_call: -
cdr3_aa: CSGLTGETQYF
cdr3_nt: TGCAGTGGTTTAACTGGAGAGACCCAGTACTTC

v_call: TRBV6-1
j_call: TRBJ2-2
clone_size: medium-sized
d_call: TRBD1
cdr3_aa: CASRLTTGGGTGELFF
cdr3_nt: TGTGCCAGCCGACTCACCACAGGGGGCGGCACCGGGGAGCTGTTTTTT

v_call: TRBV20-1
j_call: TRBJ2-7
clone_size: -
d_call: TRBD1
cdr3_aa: CSAPRDRNAYSYEQYF
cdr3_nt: TGCAGTGCCCCTCGGGACAGGAACGCCTACTCCTACGAGCAGTACTTC